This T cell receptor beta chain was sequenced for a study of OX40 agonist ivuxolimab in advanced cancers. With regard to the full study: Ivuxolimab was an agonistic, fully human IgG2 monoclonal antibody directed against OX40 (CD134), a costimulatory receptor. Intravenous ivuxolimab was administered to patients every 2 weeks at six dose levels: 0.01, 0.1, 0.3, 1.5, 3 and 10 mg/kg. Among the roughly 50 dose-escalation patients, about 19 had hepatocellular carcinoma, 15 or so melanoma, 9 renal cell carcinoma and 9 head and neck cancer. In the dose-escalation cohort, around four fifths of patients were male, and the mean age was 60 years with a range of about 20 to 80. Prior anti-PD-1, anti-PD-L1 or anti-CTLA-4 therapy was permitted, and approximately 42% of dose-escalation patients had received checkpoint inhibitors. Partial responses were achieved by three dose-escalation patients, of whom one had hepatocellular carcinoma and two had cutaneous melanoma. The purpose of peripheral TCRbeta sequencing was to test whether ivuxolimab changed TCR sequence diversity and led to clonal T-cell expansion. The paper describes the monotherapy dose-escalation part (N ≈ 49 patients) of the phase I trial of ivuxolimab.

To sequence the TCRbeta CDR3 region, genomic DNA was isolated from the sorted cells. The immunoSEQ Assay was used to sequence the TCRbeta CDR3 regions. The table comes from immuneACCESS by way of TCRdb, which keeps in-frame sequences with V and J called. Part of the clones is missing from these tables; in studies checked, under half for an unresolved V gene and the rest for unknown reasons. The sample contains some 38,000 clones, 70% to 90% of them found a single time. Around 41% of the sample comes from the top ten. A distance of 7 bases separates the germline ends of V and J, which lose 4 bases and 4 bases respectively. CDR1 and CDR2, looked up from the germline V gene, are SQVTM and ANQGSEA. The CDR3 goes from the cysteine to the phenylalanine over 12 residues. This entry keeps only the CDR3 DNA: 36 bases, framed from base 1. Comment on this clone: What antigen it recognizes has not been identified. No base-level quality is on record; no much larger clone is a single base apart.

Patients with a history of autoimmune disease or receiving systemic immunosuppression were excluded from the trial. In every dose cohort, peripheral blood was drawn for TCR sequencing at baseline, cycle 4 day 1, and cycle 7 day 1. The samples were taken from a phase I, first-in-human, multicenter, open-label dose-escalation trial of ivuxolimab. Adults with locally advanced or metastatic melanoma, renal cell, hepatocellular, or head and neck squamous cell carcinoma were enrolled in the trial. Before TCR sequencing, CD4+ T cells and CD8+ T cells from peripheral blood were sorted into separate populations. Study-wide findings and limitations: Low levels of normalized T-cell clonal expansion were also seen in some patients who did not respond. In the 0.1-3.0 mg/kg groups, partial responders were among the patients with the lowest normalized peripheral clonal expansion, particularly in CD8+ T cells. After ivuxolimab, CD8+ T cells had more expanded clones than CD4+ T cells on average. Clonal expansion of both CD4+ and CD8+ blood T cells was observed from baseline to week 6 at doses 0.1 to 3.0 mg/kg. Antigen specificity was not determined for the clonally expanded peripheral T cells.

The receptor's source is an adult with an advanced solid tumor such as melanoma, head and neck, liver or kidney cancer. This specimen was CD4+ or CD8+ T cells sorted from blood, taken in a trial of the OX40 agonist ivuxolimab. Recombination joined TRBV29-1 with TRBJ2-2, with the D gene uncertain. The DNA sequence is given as TGCAGCGTTGTGAGCGTCACCGGGGAGCTGTTTTTT. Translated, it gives CSVVSVTGELFF.